One and the same sample provided the 21 T cell receptor beta chains below, sequenced in a study of shared clonotypes between healthy human individuals. Method: immunoSEQ multiplex PCR; TCRdb's copy keeps in-frame clones and lacks some. The sample has some 500,000 clones, almost 97% seen once. The sample comprised naive CD4+ T cells sorted from blood. Stated subset: CD45RA+ positively selected. These receptor sequences come from a woman aged 30 to 39 in good health.

This clone occurred a few times. The J gene is TRBJ2-7, the V gene TRBV6-5; the match to TRBD1 covers 10 bases. The CDR3 runs 15 residues. V trimming: 5 bases; J trimming: 4 bases; junction bases outside the gene matches: 8. The V gene's germline CDR1 is MNHEY and CDR2 SVGAGI. The CDR3 reads CASSTPGQGWYEQYF. CDR3 DNA: TGTGCCAGCAGTACCCCGGGACAGGGGTGGTACGAGCAGTACTTC.

The chain recombines TRBV29-1 with TRBJ2-1; 10 nucleotides agree with TRBD2. The V segment lost 4 bases and the J segment 4 bases; nucleotides outside the gene matches: 4. Germline CDR1 is SQVTM and CDR2 is ANQGSEA. The CDR3 is 14 residues long. CDR3 in DNA: TGCAGCGTTGTTAGGACTAGCGGATACAATGAGCAGTTCTTC. Its protein product is CSVVRTSGYNEQFF.

The chain joins TRBV2 to TRBJ2-7; D gene unclear. Germline lookup yields CDR1 SNHLY and CDR2 FYNNEI. The CDR3 has 12 residues. V dropped 6 bases and J dropped 0 bases, with 6 bases sitting between them. The CDR3 sequence: CASRFRSYEQYF. As DNA, the CDR3 is TGTGCCAGCAGGTTTCGCTCCTACGAGCAGTACTTC.

The chain couples TRBV5-8 to TRBJ2-7; 9 bases line up with TRBD1. This CDR3 region has 16 residues. CDR1 is SGHTS, CDR2 YDEGEE, per germline. J lost 4 bases, V lost 4 bases, and 12 bases had no gene match. CDR3 DNA sequence: TGTGCCAGCAGCCAGGCCGGGACAGGGCCCCAGTACGAGCAGTACTTC. Its translation: CASSQAGTGPQYEQYF.

The chain is built from TRBV18 and TRBJ2-3, with TRBD1 identical over 8 bases. V lost 1 base and J lost 2; bases outside the gene matches: 8. CDR3 length equals 17 residues. CDR1 is KGHSH and CDR2 is LQKENI in the germline V gene. The CDR3 DNA reads TGTGCCAGCTCACCACTCCGGACAGGGTGGGTCACAGATACGCAGTATTTT. Translating gives CASSPLRTGWVTDTQYF.

The rearrangement links TRBV6-4 to TRBJ2-3; the D gene is possibly TRBD1 (5 bases). V lost 7 bases and J lost 0, with 8 bases in between. CDR3 length equals 13 residues. Germline assignment: CDR1 MRHNA and CDR2 SNTAGT. The CDR3, as DNA: TGTGCCAGCAAGGACACGAGCACAGATACGCAGTATTTT. Its translation is CASKDTSTDTQYF.

The V gene is TRBV5-1, the J gene TRBJ2-5, with TRBD2 matching 11 bases. Germline CDR1 and CDR2: SGHRS and YFSETQ. This CDR3 is 18 amino acids long. Losses at the gene ends were 1 base for V and 4 bases for J; bases not matched to a gene: 12. This CDR3 reads CASSLSLASGRWGETQYF. The CDR3, as DNA: TGCGCCAGCAGCTTGAGCCTTGCTAGCGGGAGGTGGGGAGAGACCCAGTACTTC.

The chain couples TRBV5-1 to TRBJ1-4; a weak D match, TRBD1 (6 bases). Germline V CDR1 and CDR2: SGHRS, YFSETQ. V lost 5 bases and J 0 bases, leaving 11 bases between the germline ends. The CDR3 is made up of 15 amino acids. CDR3 protein: CASRYNRATNEKLFF. The CDR3 coding sequence is TGCGCCAGCAGATATAACAGGGCAACTAATGAAAAACTGTTTTTT.

The V call is TRBV18, the J call TRBJ2-7; TRBD1 agrees at 9 bases. CDR1 KGHSH and CDR2 LQKENI come from the germline V gene. This CDR3 is 14 amino acids long. Unmatched junction bases numbered 6, after V lost 5 bases and J lost 4 bases. CDR3 nucleotide sequence: TGTGCCAGCTCAGCAGGGACAGGGCCATACGAGCAGTACTTC. Residues: CASSAGTGPYEQYF.

This clone was seen only once. V and J are TRBV6-5 and TRBJ1-5; 7 bases are shared with TRBD1. There are 15 residues in the CDR3. The ends lost 6 bases at V and 1 base at J; junction bases unmatched: 6. Per the germline V gene, CDR1 is MNHEY and CDR2 is SVGAGI. The CDR3 DNA reads TGTGCCAGCAGAGGGACAGCCTTCAGCAATCAGCCCCAGCATTTT. This codes for CASRGTAFSNQPQHF.

This sequence joins TRBV5-6 and TRBJ1-1; no clear D gene. CDR1 and CDR2 from the germline V gene are SGHDT and YYEEEE. This CDR3 spans 12 amino acids. Trimming took off 2 bases at V and 6 bases at J, with 8 bases between the two ends. CDR3 amino acids: CASSFDPAEAFF. In nucleotides, the CDR3 is TGTGCCAGCAGCTTTGACCCCGCTGAAGCTTTCTTT.

The rearrangement uses TRBV19 and TRBJ1-2; no reliable D call. CDR3 length: 13 amino acids. Germline CDR1 and CDR2: LNHDA and SQIVND (reference sequence). The germline V and J ends were trimmed by 1 base and 7 bases, with 10 bases remaining between them. As DNA, the CDR3 is TGTGCCAGTAGTATAGCTCCTAAGGTTGGCTACACCTTC. It translates to CASSIAPKVGYTF.

The chain couples TRBV5-4 to TRBJ1-1; D is ambiguous. V was pared by 0 bases and J by 4 bases, with 10 bases between. Germline V gene sequence: CDR1 SGHNT, CDR2 YYREEE (reference sequence). CDR3 length equals 14 residues. DNA of the CDR3: TGTGCCAGCAGCTTGGGCGTGGGTGGCACTGAAGCTTTCTTT. Amino acids: CASSLGVGGTEAFF.

The chain recombines TRBV6-5 with TRBJ2-7; D is perhaps TRBD2 (5 bases). The germline V and J ends were trimmed by 2 bases and 0 bases, with 8 bases remaining between them. Germline CDR1 and CDR2: MNHEY and SVGAGI. This CDR3 contains 14 residues. CDR3 sequence (DNA): TGTGCCAGCAGTTACGAGGGCAGCTCCTACGAGCAGTACTTC. Translated: CASSYEGSSYEQYF.

This chain joins TRBV4-1 and TRBJ2-1; D remains unclear. The CDR3 is 14 amino acids. V was trimmed by 0 bases and J by 6 bases, leaving 9 bases between them. CDR1 is MGHRA and CDR2 is YSYEKL in the germline V gene. As DNA, the CDR3 is TGCGCCAGCAGCCAAGACGTGAGCCCCAATGAGCAGTTCTTC. Translating it yields CASSQDVSPNEQFF.

The chain carries TRBV5-1 and TRBJ1-2; D unclear. This CDR3 is built from 14 residues. V was trimmed by 0 bases and J by 4 bases, leaving 10 bases between them. The V gene's germline CDR1 is SGHRS and CDR2 YFSETQ. The chain's CDR3 is CASSLGTWGYGYTF. In nucleotides, the CDR3 is TGCGCCAGCAGCTTGGGGACTTGGGGCTATGGCTACACCTTC.

This sequence joins TRBV18 and TRBJ1-1, with a tentative D call TRBD1 (5 bases). V lost 2 bases and J lost 6, with 13 bases in between. CDR3 length equals 14 residues. The germline CDR1 and CDR2 sequences are KGHSH and LQKENI. CDR3 bases: TGTGCCAGCTCACCAGGCAGGGAAACGCCTGAAGCTTTCTTT. Protein: CASSPGRETPEAFF.

The genes are TRBV28 and TRBJ1-4; no firm D call. The germline V gene has CDR1 MDHEN and CDR2 SYDVKM. The CDR3 is made up of 13 amino acids. Trimming removed 10 bases at V and 8 bases at J, with 17 bases between. The CDR3 loop reads CAITAGGREKLFF. In DNA, the CDR3 is TGTGCCATTACGGCGGGAGGAAGAGAAAAACTGTTTTTT. Full variable domain (remainder filled in from reference TRBV28 and TRBJ1-4): DVKVTQSSRYLVKRTGEKVFLECVQDMDHENMFWYRQDPGLGLRLIYFSYDVKMKEKGDIPEGYSVSREKKERFSLILESASTNQTSMYLCAITAGGREKLFFGSGTQLSVL.

CDR3 nucleotide sequence: TGTGCCAGCAGTCCCCCTCCGGGACTAGCGGGGCACAATGAGCAGTTCTTC. Protein product: CASSPPPGLAGHNEQFF. V usage is TRBV27 and J usage is TRBJ2-1; 13 positions match TRBD2. Germline V gives CDR1 MNHEY, CDR2 SMNVEV (reference sequence). With 5 bases clipped from V and 5 bases from J, the junction kept 9 bases outside the gene matches. This CDR3 has 17 amino acids.

V usage is TRBV6-1 and J usage is TRBJ2-7; TRBD1 matches 9 bases. The trim removed 3 bases at V and 6 bases at J, leaving 15 bases unmatched. The CDR3 has 17 residues. Germline CDR1 and CDR2: MNHNS and SASEGT. The CDR3 sequence: CASSERGTGTTLFEQYF. The CDR3 DNA sequence: TGTGCCAGCAGTGAGCGAGGGACAGGGACGACTCTTTTCGAGCAGTACTTC.

The rearrangement uses TRBV4-1 and TRBJ2-3, with 12 bases aligning to TRBD2. Germline values: CDR1 MGHRA, CDR2 YSYEKL. The V gene end was trimmed by 4 bases and the J gene end by 4 bases; junction bases not matched to a gene: 12. The CDR3 extends over 18 amino acids. The CDR3 DNA sequence: TGCGCCAGCAGCCCCCTGCCCCAACTAGCGGGAGGCGCAGATACGCAGTATTTT. Its protein is CASSPLPQLAGGADTQYF.